This TCR beta chain was sequenced during a study of blood T cell repertoires in COVID-19. Trimming pared 5 bases from V and 6 bases from J, leaving 10 bases between. Germline loops: CDR1 SGHNT, CDR2 YENEEA. The CDR3 is 13 amino acids. TCRdb's table, derived via immunoSEQ multiplex PCR, lists solely in-frame clones and lacks some. The data hold about 470,000 clones, with approximately 86% observed a single time. The genes are TRBV11-3 and TRBJ2-2; no firm D call. This TCR derives from a woman aged 18-29 years who had recovered from COVID-19. The specimen sequenced was PBMCs or T cells enriched from blood (not recorded which). CDR3 protein: CASSTLAAGELFF. In nucleotides, the CDR3 is TGTGCCAGCAGCACATTAGCCGCCGGGGAGCTGTTTTTT.